The clone carrying this TCR beta chain was observed a handful of times. These data originate in a study of blood T cell repertoires in COVID-19. The method was immunoSEQ multiplex PCR; TCRdb's version includes in-frame clones alone and lacks a portion of them. The table lists around 120,000 clones, over 60% of them singletons. The V end lost 1 base, the J end lost 10 bases, and 11 bases lay between the germline ends. The germline V gene encodes CDR1 LNHDA and CDR2 SQIVND (reference sequence). This CDR3 comprises 14 residues. V is TRBV19 and J is TRBJ1-6; unclear D gene. The sequenced material came from peripheral blood. The clonotype comes from a man between 65 and 80 years old with acute or convalescent COVID-19. Here the CDR3 reads CASSIAGVGSPLHF. The CDR3, as DNA: TGTGCCAGTAGTATAGCCGGGGTCGGCTCACCCCTCCACTTT.